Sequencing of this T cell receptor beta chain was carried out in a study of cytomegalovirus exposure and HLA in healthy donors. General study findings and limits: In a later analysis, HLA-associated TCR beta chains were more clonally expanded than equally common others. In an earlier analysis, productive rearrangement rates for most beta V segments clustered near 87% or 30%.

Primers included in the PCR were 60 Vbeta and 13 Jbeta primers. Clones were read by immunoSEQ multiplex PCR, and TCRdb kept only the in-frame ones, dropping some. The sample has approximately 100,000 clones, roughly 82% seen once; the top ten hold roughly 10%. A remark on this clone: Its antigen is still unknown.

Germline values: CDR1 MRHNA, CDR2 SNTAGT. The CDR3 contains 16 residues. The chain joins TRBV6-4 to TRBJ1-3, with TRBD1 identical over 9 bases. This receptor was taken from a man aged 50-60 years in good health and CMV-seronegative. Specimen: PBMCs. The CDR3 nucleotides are TGTGTCCGGACAGGGGAGCGATGTTACTCTGGAAACACCATATATTTT. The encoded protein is CVRTGERCYSGNTIYF.